This TCR beta chain is drawn from a study of T cells after yellow fever vaccination. TCRdb ran MiXCR on the 5' RACE reads and lists one entry per CDR3 protein. The data show about 330,000 distinct CDR3 sequences, about 4% seen once. This CDR3 has 13 residues. Study findings and constraints: Booster sampling recovered most clones from primary vaccination (about 97% CD4, 88% CD8).

This clonotype has only a few counts. Its antigen is not identified. Here the sequenced sample was PBMCs, taken 5 days after the yellow fever booster vaccination. The receptor's source is a man in his late teens or twenties who received the YFV17D yellow fever vaccine. The chain carries TRBV21-1 and TRBJ1-1; the table's D gene call, TRBD1, was not cross checked with the DNA. TRBV21-1 is shown as a pseudogene. DNA for the CDR3: TGTGCCAGCCTCCCTCGGGGGCGCCTCAAGGCTTTCTTT. The encoded protein is CASLPRGRLKAFF.